This T cell receptor (beta chain) appears in the sequencing data of a study of metastatic and nonmetastatic thyroid tumors. Across the study: Repertoires from blood and tumor or nodule tissue of malignant and benign thyroid patients were compared.

Trimming removed 7 bases from V and 0 bases from J, with 19 bases in between. Germline-derived CDR1 and CDR2 are MNHNS and SASEGT. This CDR3 contains 16 residues. General observations from the study: When malignant thyroid tumors were compared with benign nodules, TCR beta diversity was reportedly significantly higher in the malignant tumors. This held in both blood and tumor samples.

Authors' methods: Building a distant-metastasis classifier for papillary thyroid cancer drew on CDR3 differences across clinicopathological groups. TCRdb reprocessed the PCR reads via MiXCR. The V and J calls and clone size come from TCRdb's table, not from the authors' own analysis. The top ten hold roughly 22% of the sample, which has under 35,000 clones, approximately 20% seen once. Among the patients, none had received any treatment before thyroid surgery. By share, this clone ranks as medium-sized. Its antigen remains unidentified. The origin of this receptor is a female donor with papillary thyroid cancer or a benign thyroid nodule (not recorded which). Some clones in this sample may be carry-over from other donors' samples. Material: blood. This sequence joins TRBV6-1 and TRBJ2-7, with D perhaps matching TRBD1 (5 bases). CDR3 region: CASKKGQGGYSYEQYF. CDR3 nucleotide sequence: TGTGCCAGCAAAAAGGGTCAGGGTGGGTACTCCTACGAGCAGTACTTC.